Listed here are 16 T cell receptor beta chains from one sample, sequenced in a study of neoadjuvant anti-PD-1 for oral cavity cancer. Libraries were prepared by immunoSEQ multiplex PCR; TCRdb keeps only in-frame clonotypes and omits some of them. The sample has 60,000 to 75,000 clones; under 85% are singletons. Sequenced material: PBMCs, taken before nivolumab (anti-PD-1) treatment. The receptor set was obtained from a person aged 40-85 years with oral cavity squamous cell carcinoma.

The V and J genes are TRBV27 and TRBJ2-7; possibly TRBD2 for D (7 bases). The CDR3 is 15 amino acids. V lost 5 bases and J lost 5, with 19 bases in between. Germline V gene sequence: CDR1 MNHEY, CDR2 SMNVEV (reference sequence). The CDR3 DNA is TGTGCCAGCAGTCTCCGAAGGGGGGGGGTCGACGAGCAGTACTTC. Its protein product is CASSLRRGGVDEQYF.

The genes are TRBV27 and TRBJ1-3; no definite D call. Germline CDR1 reads MNHEY; CDR2 reads SMNVEV (reference sequence). This CDR3 region has 16 residues. Trimming removed 0 bases at V and 0 bases at J, with 9 bases between. The DNA for the CDR3 is TGTGCCAGCAGTTTATCGCCGCTAATCTCTGGAAACACCATATATTTT. Its translation is CASSLSPLISGNTIYF.

The chain joins TRBV11-2 to TRBJ1-2; no clear D. From germline, CDR1 is SGHAT and CDR2 FQNNGV. Trimming took 2 bases from V and 4 from J, leaving 8 bases between them. This CDR3 has 13 amino acids. This CDR3 is CASSLREIYGYTF. CDR3 coding DNA: TGTGCCAGCAGCTTAAGGGAAATCTATGGCTACACCTTC. The full variable domain, its missing parts supplied by reference TRBV11-2 and TRBJ1-2, is EAGVAQSPRYKIIEKRQSVAFWCNPISGHATLYWYQQILGQGPKLLIQFQNNGVVDDSQLPKDRFSAERLKGVDSTLKIQPAKLEDSAVYLCASSLREIYGYTFGSGTRLTVV.

The chain combines TRBV7-9 with TRBJ1-5; no clear D gene. The CDR3 contains 14 residues. V was shortened by 6 bases and J by 1 base, with 10 bases between the two germline ends. Germline V gene sequence: CDR1 SEHNR, CDR2 FQNEAQ (reference sequence). The DNA of the CDR3 is TGTGCCAGCAGTCGCCGCGGAAGCAATCAGCCCCAGCATTTT. Amino acids: CASSRRGSNQPQHF.

The chain combines TRBV5-4 with TRBJ1-1; unclear D gene. V lost 0 bases and J lost 6, with 12 bases in between. In germline, CDR1 is SGHNT, CDR2 YYREEE (reference sequence). The CDR3 consists of 14 residues. The CDR3 DNA reads TGTGCCAGCAGCTTGGACTTCCCAGGAGCTGAAGCTTTCTTT. Protein: CASSLDFPGAEAFF.

The chain couples TRBV18 to TRBJ2-7; no firm D call. Per germline, CDR1 KGHSH and CDR2 LQKENI. The germline V and J ends were trimmed by 6 bases and 0 bases, with 12 bases remaining between them. This CDR3 has 14 amino acids. The CDR3 nucleotides read TGTGCCAGCTCTAGATCAAGTGGCTCCTACGAGCAGTACTTC. Translation gives CASSRSSGSYEQYF.

The chain is built from TRBV6-1 and TRBJ2-7; D is ambiguous. This CDR3 is built from 13 residues. V lost 4 bases and J lost 1, with 8 bases in between. CDR1 and CDR2 (germline): MNHNS, SASEGT. The CDR3, as DNA: TGTGCCAGCAGTGTGGACCGGTCCTACGAGCAGTACTTC. Translation: CASSVDRSYEQYF.

The V and J genes are TRBV28 and TRBJ1-2; 7 bases match TRBD1. Germline V gene sequence: CDR1 MDHEN, CDR2 SYDVKM. Trimming removed 5 bases from V and 2 bases from J; junction bases left unmatched: 8. The CDR3 sequence is 15 residues long. The chain's CDR3 is CASSTLGTANYGYTF. The CDR3 DNA is TGTGCCAGCAGTACTCTTGGGACAGCCAACTATGGCTACACCTTC.

This clone was counted between two and nine times. This chain links TRBV9 with TRBJ2-1; TRBD2 matches at 13 bases. CDR3 length equals 15 residues. CDR1 is SGDLS and CDR2 is YYNGEE in the germline V gene. With V trimmed by 7 bases and J by 7 bases, 8 bases remained unmatched. This chain's CDR3 is CASGVETSGRNEQFF. The CDR3 DNA reads TGTGCCAGCGGGGTGGAGACTAGCGGGAGGAATGAGCAGTTCTTC. Drawing the rest from reference TRBV9 and TRBJ2-1, the complete variable domain is DSGVTQTPKHLITATGQRVTLRCSPRSGDLSVYWYQQSLDQGLQFLIQYYNGEERAKGNILERFSAQQFPDLHSELNLSSLELGDSALYFCASGVETSGRNEQFFGPGTRLTVL.

The CDR3 coding sequence is TGTGCCAGCAGCTTAAAGATGTCCTCGGAGCAGTACTTC. As protein: CASSLKMSSEQYF. The chain recombines TRBV7-2 with TRBJ2-7; unclear D gene. Per the germline V gene, CDR1 is SGHTA and CDR2 is FQGNSA. V lost 2 bases, J lost 7 bases, and 12 bases lay in between. This CDR3 has 13 residues.

The sample holds a few counts of this clone. The chain is built from TRBV2 and TRBJ1-2; D unresolved. Trimming shortened V by 6 bases and J by 8 bases, and 10 bases separated the two germline ends. CDR1 and CDR2 from the germline V gene are SNHLY and FYNNEI. The CDR3 consists of 11 residues. In DNA, the CDR3 is TGTGCCAGCAGAGAGGGTGGCGGCTACACCTTC. Its translation: CASREGGGYTF.

The V call is TRBV7-9, the J call TRBJ1-5; perhaps TRBD1 as D (6 bases). The germline V gene encodes CDR1 SEHNR and CDR2 FQNEAQ (reference sequence). This CDR3 comprises 14 residues. V lost 3 bases to trimming and J lost 6 bases, with 12 bases between them. Here the CDR3 reads CASSFRQDPQPQHF. The DNA for the CDR3 is TGTGCCAGCAGCTTTAGACAGGACCCTCAGCCCCAGCATTTT.

The V call is TRBV18, the J call TRBJ1-4; D might be TRBD1 (5 bases). CDR3 length: 15 amino acids. CDR1 is KGHSH, CDR2 LQKENI, per germline. V lost 5 bases, J lost 2 bases, and 12 bases lay in between. For the CDR3, the DNA is TGTGCCAGCTCAACCCGACAGACCACTAATGAAAAACTGTTTTTT. Its protein is CASSTRQTTNEKLFF.

This chain joins TRBV5-1 and TRBJ2-7; 10 positions agree with TRBD1. The trim removed 4 bases at V and 4 bases at J, leaving 11 bases unmatched. The length of the CDR3 is 16 residues. Germline V gives CDR1 SGHRS, CDR2 YFSETQ. The CDR3 reads CASSPEYGTGVYEQYF. In DNA form, the CDR3 reads TGCGCCAGCAGCCCCGAGTATGGGACAGGGGTGTACGAGCAGTACTTC.

V gene TRBV19 combines with J gene TRBJ1-5; D gene uncertain. V lost 2 bases and J lost 4, with 12 bases in between. This CDR3 is 15 amino acids long. Germline assignment: CDR1 LNHDA and CDR2 SQIVND (reference sequence). The CDR3 DNA sequence: TGTGCCAGTAGTATAAACGGGGTGAGGAATCAGCCCCAGCATTTT. It yields the protein CASSINGVRNQPQHF.

CDR3 sequence reads: CASAEGGSSYNEQFF. The CDR3 region has the DNA TGTGCCAGTGCCGAGGGGGGGAGCTCCTACAATGAGCAGTTCTTC. J is TRBJ2-1 and V is TRBV19; maybe TRBD2 (7 bases). V lost 8 bases and J 0 bases, leaving 14 bases between the germline ends. Germline values: CDR1 LNHDA, CDR2 SQIVND (reference sequence). This CDR3 has 15 amino acids.